A single sample gave rise to the 28 T cell receptor beta chains below, sequenced in a study of blood T cell repertoires in COVID-19 (dated by TCRdb to the early 2020s). Libraries were built with the immunoSEQ multiplex PCR assay. TCRdb limited this immuneACCESS table to in-frame rearrangements with V and J called. A share of clones is missing; checked studies link under half to unresolved V genes, and the rest is unexplained. The sample has fewer than 20,000 clones on record, around 90% of them singletons. The biggest ten clones account for almost 8.5% of the sample. Material: peripheral blood. The receptors stem from a human donor in a cohort sampled during active COVID-19. The donor label of this sample is uncertain.

The CDR3 spells CASSIRDREAEAFF. CDR3 in DNA: TGCGCCAGCAGCATCCGGGACAGGGAGGCTGAAGCTTTCTTT. J is TRBJ1-1 and V is TRBV4-1; 9 nucleotides match TRBD1. Germline CDR1 reads MGHRA; CDR2 reads YSYEKL. V trimming: 5 bases; J trimming: 6 bases; junction bases outside the gene matches: 7. The CDR3 extends over 14 amino acids.

V gene TRBV7-9 combines with J gene TRBJ1-2; 7 nucleotides agree with TRBD1. With 5 bases clipped from V and 3 bases from J, the junction kept 6 bases outside the gene matches. The CDR3 sequence is 14 residues long. Germline V lookup: CDR1 SEHNR, CDR2 FQNEAQ (reference sequence). The chain's CDR3 is CASSENRGDYGYTF. CDR3 nucleotide sequence: TGTGCCAGCAGCGAAAACAGGGGAGACTATGGCTACACCTTC. The whole variable domain, filled in from reference TRBV7-9 and TRBJ1-2, reads DTGVSQNPRHKITKRGQNVTFRCDPISEHNRLYWYRQTLGQGPEFLTYFQNEAQLEKSRLLSDRFSAERPKGSFSTLEIQRTEQGDSAMYLCASSENRGDYGYTFGSGTRLTVV.

The chain has TRBV15 and TRBJ2-4; 11 positions match TRBD1. The CDR3 has 17 residues. J lost 6 bases, V lost 0 bases, and 7 bases had no gene match. In germline, CDR1 is LNHNV, CDR2 YYDKDF (reference sequence). CDR3 sequence reads: CATSREAGQGALNIQYF. In nucleotides, the CDR3 is TGTGCCACCAGCAGAGAAGCAGGACAGGGGGCACTAAACATTCAGTACTTC.

The V call is TRBV7-9, the J call TRBJ1-1; 8 bases map to TRBD1. The V gene end was trimmed by 6 bases and the J gene end by 4 bases; junction bases not matched to a gene: 7. CDR3 size: 14 residues. Germline CDR1 and CDR2: SEHNR and FQNEAQ (reference sequence). CDR3 bases: TGTGCCAGCAGTAGGACAGGGCGCGGCACTGAAGCTTTCTTT. Translated: CASSRTGRGTEAFF.

The chain couples TRBV2 to TRBJ2-7; TRBD1 is a possible D gene (5 bases). Germline CDR1 and CDR2: SNHLY and FYNNEI. V lost 7 bases and J 4 bases, leaving 17 bases between the germline ends. The CDR3 is made up of 14 amino acids. For the CDR3, the DNA is TGTGCCAGCACGCGTCAGGGCCCTTTTTACGAGCAGTACTTC. Translation: CASTRQGPFYEQYF.

The V call is TRBV30, the J call TRBJ2-3; 9 bases map to TRBD1. CDR1 GTSNPN and CDR2 SVGIG come from the germline V gene (reference sequence). J lost 5 bases, V lost 5 bases, and 11 bases had no gene match. The length of the CDR3 is 15 residues. CDR3 nucleotides: TGTGCCTGGGGATACCGGGACAGGGAAATAGATACGCAGTATTTT. Amino acids: CAWGYRDREIDTQYF.

The chain couples TRBV30 to TRBJ2-6, with D perhaps matching TRBD2 (5 bases). CDR3 length: 14 residues. The germline gives CDR1 GTSNPN, CDR2 SVGIG (reference sequence). Trimming left V 2 bases short and J 2 bases short, with 7 bases between. The CDR3 loop is CAWSRGAGANVLTF. CDR3 DNA sequence: TGTGCCTGGAGTCGGGGAGCTGGGGCCAACGTCCTGACTTTC. Using reference TRBV30 and TRBJ2-6 for the parts outside the CDR3, the full variable domain is SQTIHQWPATLVQPVGSPLSLECTVEGTSNPNLYWYRQAAGRGLQLLFYSVGIGQISSEVPQNLSASRPQDRQFILSSKKLLLSDSGFYLCAWSRGAGANVLTFGAGSRLTVL.

V is TRBV18 and J is TRBJ2-2; no clear D. This CDR3 is 14 amino acids long. The germline V gene has CDR1 KGHSH and CDR2 LQKENI. Trimming shortened V by 8 bases and J by 8 bases, and 18 bases separated the two germline ends. In nucleotides, the CDR3 is TGTGCCAGCGCCATCCCTAGTGTTCCTGGGGAGCTGTTTTTT. This translates into CASAIPSVPGELFF.

The chain combines TRBV24-1 with TRBJ2-5; D remains ambiguous. This CDR3 spans 13 amino acids. V lost 8 bases and J lost 1, with 10 bases in between. Germline V gene lookup returns CDR1 KGHDR and CDR2 SFDVKD. In nucleotides, the CDR3 is TGTGCCACCAATTCCCACAGCCAAGAGACCCAGTACTTC. It specifies CATNSHSQETQYF.

The CDR3 region has the DNA TGTGCCAGCAGCCAGGGGTGGGAAAAACTGTTTTTT. Protein sequence: CASSQGWEKLFF. J is TRBJ1-4 and V is TRBV12-3 or TRBV12-4; the D gene is possibly TRBD1 (6 bases). V was trimmed by 6 bases and J by 8 bases, leaving 10 bases between them. The CDR3 totals 12 residues.

The chain combines TRBV28 with TRBJ1-2; TRBD1 is a possible D gene (6 bases). Trimming left V 6 bases short and J 2 bases short, with 16 bases between. CDR3 length: 15 amino acids. Germline V CDR1 and CDR2: MDHEN, SYDVKM. The CDR3 region has the DNA TGTGCCAGCAGGAAAGGCCCGGACAGAAACTATGGCTACACCTTC. It encodes CASRKGPDRNYGYTF.

The V gene is TRBV3-1 (or the pseudogene TRBV3-2), the J gene TRBJ1-2; TRBD1 is a possible D gene (5 bases). V lost 4 bases, J lost 1 base, and 16 bases lay in between. The CDR3 consists of 16 residues. Germline V gene lookup returns CDR1 LGHDT and CDR2 YNNKEL (reference sequence). The CDR3 protein is CASSPSDGGINYGYTF. In nucleotides, the CDR3 is TGTGCCAGCAGCCCCTCGGACGGGGGGATTAACTATGGCTACACCTTC.

The chain uses TRBV30 and TRBJ1-1; D is possibly TRBD1 (5 bases). Looked up from germline, CDR1 is GTSNPN and CDR2 is SVGIG (reference sequence). CDR3 size: 15 residues. Trimming stripped 5 bases from V and 4 bases from J, with 20 bases between. In DNA form, the CDR3 reads TGTGCCTGGCGCCGTACGGGGGTCGGGGGCACTGAAGCTTTCTTT. This sequence encodes CAWRRTGVGGTEAFF. Based on the CDR3 plus reference TRBV30 and TRBJ1-1, the full variable domain is SQTIHQWPATLVQPVGSPLSLECTVEGTSNPNLYWYRQAAGRGLQLLFYSVGIGQISSEVPQNLSASRPQDRQFILSSKKLLLSDSGFYLCAWRRTGVGGTEAFFGQGTRLTVV.

The chain uses TRBV24-1 and TRBJ1-5; 11 bases align to TRBD1. The CDR3 length is 16 residues. Germline loops: CDR1 KGHDR, CDR2 SFDVKD. J gave up 6 bases and V 4 bases, and 7 bases lay outside the gene matches. Here the CDR3 DNA reads TGTGCCACCAGTGACGCCGGACAGGGGGCGTTTCAGCCCCAGCATTTT. Its protein product is CATSDAGQGAFQPQHF.

This clone appeared once. CDR3 nucleotide sequence: TGTGCCAGCAGCCAAGGGACTAGCGGGAGAATTCGGTACCAAGAGACCCAGTACTTC. It translates to CASSQGTSGRIRYQETQYF. The chain combines TRBV4-2 with TRBJ2-5; 13 bases are shared with TRBD2. The CDR3 is made up of 19 amino acids. With V trimmed by 1 base and J by 0 bases, 8 bases remained unmatched. CDR1 and CDR2 from the germline V gene are LGHNA and YNFKEQ.

This sequence joins TRBV5-4 and TRBJ1-1; the D is unclear. The germline V gene has CDR1 SGHNT and CDR2 YYREEE (reference sequence). This CDR3 contains 14 residues. The germline V and J ends were trimmed by 2 bases and 4 bases, with 12 bases remaining between them. Here the CDR3 reads CASSLREEGTEAFF. In nucleotides, the CDR3 is TGTGCCAGCAGCTTACGTGAGGAAGGCACTGAAGCTTTCTTT.

The chain joins TRBV5-1 to TRBJ1-1, with no clear D. Deletions cut 0 bases from V and 3 bases from J, with 12 bases between. From germline, CDR1 is SGHRS and CDR2 YFSETQ. The CDR3 runs 15 residues. Written as DNA, the CDR3 is TGCGCCAGCAGCTTGGACCAGAGGGTTGACACTGAAGCTTTCTTT. Translation gives CASSLDQRVDTEAFF.

The chain employs TRBV10-3 and TRBJ2-7; 7 bases are shared with TRBD2. The CDR3 totals 17 residues. Unmatched junction bases numbered 15, after V lost 3 bases and J lost 4 bases. Germline V gene sequence: CDR1 ENHRY, CDR2 SYGVKD. The CDR3 region has the DNA TGTGCCATCAGTGATCACGGGCTAGCGGTCGATCTTTACGAGCAGTACTTC. Its translation is CAISDHGLAVDLYEQYF.

The rearrangement links TRBV19 to TRBJ2-1; unclear D gene. CDR1 is LNHDA and CDR2 is SQIVND in the germline V gene (reference sequence). V was cut by 3 bases and J by 9 bases, with 18 bases left in between. This CDR3 region has 15 residues. The CDR3 here is CASSISQLILGEQFF. In nucleotides, the CDR3 is TGTGCCAGTAGTATCTCCCAACTAATACTTGGTGAGCAGTTCTTC.

The chain is built from TRBV19 and TRBJ2-7; TRBD1 matches 12 bases. V lost 7 bases and J lost 5; bases outside the gene matches: 6. Germline V gene sequence: CDR1 LNHDA, CDR2 SQIVND (reference sequence). This CDR3 comprises 14 residues. The CDR3 nucleotides read TGTGCCAGTAACTCGGGACAGGGGGCGGACGAGCAGTACTTC. Protein sequence: CASNSGQGADEQYF.

The chain is built from TRBV28 and TRBJ2-1; TRBD1 matches 12 bases. The CDR3 consists of 16 residues. The J segment lost 8 bases and the V segment lost 6 bases, leaving 11 bases of the junction unmatched. Germline CDR1 reads MDHEN; CDR2 reads SYDVKM. The CDR3 loop reads CASRNPGQGARYEQFF. The CDR3, as DNA: TGTGCCAGCAGAAACCCGGGACAGGGGGCGCGTTATGAGCAGTTCTTC.

The V gene is TRBV3-1 (or the pseudogene TRBV3-2), the J gene TRBJ2-7, with D possibly matching TRBD1 (6 bases). Looked up from germline, CDR1 is LGHDT and CDR2 is YNNKEL (reference sequence). Trimming removed 1 base at V and 2 bases at J, with 12 bases between. The CDR3 loop spans 15 amino acids. The CDR3 nucleotides are TGTGCCAGCAGCCAAGGGTTGGGGGCCCCCTACGAGCAGTACTTC. Translation: CASSQGLGAPYEQYF.

This clone has only one observation. The chain is built from TRBV5-6 and TRBJ2-1, with D perhaps matching TRBD1 (5 bases). This CDR3 has 13 amino acids. CDR1 SGHDT and CDR2 YYEEEE come from the germline V gene. V shed 7 bases and J shed 8 bases, with 16 bases lying between them. CDR3 loop: CASQGVTRDEQFF. CDR3 sequence (DNA): TGTGCCAGCCAAGGGGTGACGCGCGATGAGCAGTTCTTC. Complete variable domain (other parts from reference TRBV5-6 and TRBJ2-1): DAGVTQSPTHLIKTRGQQVTLRCSPKSGHDTVSWYQQALGQGPQFIFQYYEEEERQRGNFPDRFSGHQFPNYSSELNVNALLLGDSALYLCASQGVTRDEQFFGPGTRLTVL.

The chain is built from TRBV28 and TRBJ2-7; D may be TRBD1 (6 bases). Trimming pared 8 bases from V and 0 bases from J, leaving 11 bases between. This CDR3 spans 13 amino acids. Germline V lookup: CDR1 MDHEN, CDR2 SYDVKM. CDR3 region: CASEDRASYEQYF. DNA for the CDR3: TGTGCCAGCGAGGACAGAGCCTCCTACGAGCAGTACTTC.

This rearrangement joins TRBV18 to TRBJ1-6; 7 bases are a match to TRBD1. Germline assignment: CDR1 KGHSH and CDR2 LQKENI. V lost 3 bases to trimming and J lost 8 bases; unmatched junction nucleotides: 4. The CDR3 spans 14 residues. The CDR3 nucleotides read TGTGCCAGCTCACCTGGGACAGACGATTCACCCCTCCACTTT. This codes for CASSPGTDDSPLHF.

This rearrangement joins TRBV7-2 to TRBJ2-7, with 7 bases identical to TRBD2. This CDR3 is 13 amino acids long. The V segment lost 1 base and the J segment 6 bases; nucleotides outside the gene matches: 3. Germline assignment: CDR1 SGHTA and CDR2 FQGNSA. CDR3: CASSLGGSAEQYF. CDR3 bases: TGTGCCAGCAGCTTAGGCGGGAGTGCCGAGCAGTACTTC.

The chain is built from TRBV7-9 and TRBJ1-2, with D possibly matching TRBD1 (5 bases). V dropped 5 bases and J dropped 5 bases, with 12 bases sitting between them. Germline V lookup: CDR1 SEHNR, CDR2 FQNEAQ (reference sequence). The CDR3 length is 13 residues. In nucleotides, the CDR3 is TGTGCCAGCAGCAGACCCCAGGGTTATGGCTACACCTTC. Translation: CASSRPQGYGYTF. Supplemented by reference TRBV7-9 and TRBJ1-2, the full variable domain reads DTGVSQNPRHKITKRGQNVTFRCDPISEHNRLYWYRQTLGQGPEFLTYFQNEAQLEKSRLLSDRFSAERPKGSFSTLEIQRTEQGDSAMYLCASSRPQGYGYTFGSGTRLTVV.

The CDR3 protein is CASSWGLSQPQHF. CDR3 bases: TGTGCCAGCAGCTGGGGCTTAAGCCAGCCCCAGCATTTT. J is TRBJ1-5 and V is TRBV11-2, with a possible D match to TRBD1 (5 bases). Trimming pared 4 bases from V and 7 bases from J, leaving 11 bases between. This CDR3 is 13 amino acids long. Germline V lookup: CDR1 SGHAT, CDR2 FQNNGV.